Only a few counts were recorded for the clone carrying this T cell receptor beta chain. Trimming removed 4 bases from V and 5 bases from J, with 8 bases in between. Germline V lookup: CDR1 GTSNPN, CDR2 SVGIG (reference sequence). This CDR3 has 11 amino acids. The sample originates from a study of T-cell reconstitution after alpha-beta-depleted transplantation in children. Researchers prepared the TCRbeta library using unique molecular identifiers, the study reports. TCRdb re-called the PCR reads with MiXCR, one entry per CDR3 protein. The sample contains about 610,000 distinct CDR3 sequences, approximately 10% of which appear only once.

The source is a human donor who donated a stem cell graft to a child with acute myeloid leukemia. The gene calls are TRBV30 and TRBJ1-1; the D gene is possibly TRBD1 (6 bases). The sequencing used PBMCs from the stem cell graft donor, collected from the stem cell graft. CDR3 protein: CAWNRETEAFF. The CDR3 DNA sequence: TGTGCCTGGAACAGGGAAACTGAAGCTTTCTTT.